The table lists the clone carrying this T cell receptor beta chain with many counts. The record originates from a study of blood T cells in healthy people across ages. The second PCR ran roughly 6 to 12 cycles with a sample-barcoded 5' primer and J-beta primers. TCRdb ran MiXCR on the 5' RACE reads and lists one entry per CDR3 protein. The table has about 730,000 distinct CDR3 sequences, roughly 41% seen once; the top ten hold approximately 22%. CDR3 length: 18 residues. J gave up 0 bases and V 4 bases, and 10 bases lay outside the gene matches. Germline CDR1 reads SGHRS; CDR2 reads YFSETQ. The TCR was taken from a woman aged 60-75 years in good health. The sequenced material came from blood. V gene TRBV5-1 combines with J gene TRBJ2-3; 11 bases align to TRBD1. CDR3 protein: CASSPGQGASPSTDTQYF. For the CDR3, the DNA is TGCGCCAGCAGCCCCGGACAGGGGGCTTCCCCTAGCACAGATACGCAGTATTTT.